Following are 26 T cell receptor beta chains from one sample sequenced in a study of blood T cell repertoires in COVID-19 (dated by TCRdb to between 2020 and 2021). The library was prepared using the immunoSEQ multiplex PCR assay. TCRdb took this table from immuneACCESS and kept in-frame rearrangements with V and J called. Such tables lack part of the clones; where checked against another copy, unresolved V genes explain under half of the gap, and the rest is unexplained. This sample is represented by 200,000 to 300,000 clones; just under 85% of them were singletons. Jointly, the top ten make up around 6.4% of the sample. The sequenced sample was peripheral blood. These TCRs come from a woman aged 60-75 years with active or convalescent COVID-19.

This clone has a handful of counts. Because the CDR3 is missing its conserved closing phenylalanine or tryptophan, this is likely a read error. No DNA is shown, since the ends of the CDR3 on it are uncertain; the CDR3 is the one TCRdb lists. The chain combines TRBV30 with TRBJ1-2; whether TRBD1, the table's D call, matches the DNA was not checked. Germline V gives CDR1 GTSNPN, CDR2 SVGIG (reference sequence). The CDR3 is made up of 11 amino acids, end residues included. CDR3 in amino acids: CAWSFIQGRKG.

This clone has just a few counts. This rearrangement joins TRBV19 to TRBJ1-1, with D tentatively TRBD1 (6 bases). V was cut by 8 bases and J by 7 bases, with 20 bases left in between. The CDR3 length is 14 residues. The V gene's germline CDR1 is LNHDA and CDR2 SQIVND (reference sequence). The CDR3 loop is CASSGAGVGIEAFF. The CDR3 nucleotides read TGTGCCAGTTCAGGGGCAGGGGTGGGTATTGAAGCTTTCTTT.

The chain recombines TRBV2 with TRBJ2-3, with D possibly matching TRBD2 (5 bases). Germline CDR1 and CDR2: SNHLY and FYNNEI. This CDR3 has 13 amino acids. The V end was cut by 6 bases, the J end by 2 bases, with 9 bases between. The CDR3 DNA sequence: TGTGCCAGCAGGGACTCCTACACAGATACGCAGTATTTT. This translates into CASRDSYTDTQYF. Full variable domain (remainder filled in from reference TRBV2 and TRBJ2-3): EPEVTQTPSHQVTQMGQEVILRCVPISNHLYFYWYRQILGQKVEFLVSFYNNEISEKSEIFDDQFSVERPDGSNFTLKIRSTKLEDSAMYFCASRDSYTDTQYFGPGTRLTVL.

The chain has TRBV5-1 and TRBJ1-1, with D unclear. CDR3 length: 13 residues. Germline CDR1 and CDR2: SGHRS and YFSETQ. The ends were cut back, 4 bases at V and 3 bases at J, with 10 bases in the middle. CDR3 sequence reads: CASSPNTDTEAFF. As DNA, the CDR3 is TGCGCCAGCAGCCCAAATACAGACACTGAAGCTTTCTTT.

This chain connects TRBV6-5 to TRBJ1-2; 7 bases match TRBD1. Germline assignment: CDR1 MNHEY and CDR2 SVGAGI. This CDR3 has 15 amino acids. Germline trimming cut 8 bases from V and 2 bases from J; bases unmatched to any gene: 11. As DNA, the CDR3 is TGTGCCAGCTCGTTTGGGGGCAGGGGGAACTATGGCTACACCTTC. This codes for CASSFGGRGNYGYTF.

This clone was counted once. CDR3 amino acids: CASSEWNGETQYF. The CDR3 DNA reads as TGTGCCAGCAGTGAATGGAACGGGGAGACCCAGTACTTC. This chain links TRBV2 with TRBJ2-5, with D hard to call. The V gene lost 2 bases and the J gene lost 5 bases, with 9 bases spanning the gap. Germline CDR1 is SNHLY and CDR2 is FYNNEI. The CDR3 runs to 13 residues.

The chain uses TRBV6-5 and TRBJ1-2; tentatively, D is TRBD1 (5 bases). Trimming cost V 2 bases and J 6 bases, with 10 bases left between them. This CDR3 has 13 residues. Germline V gene lookup returns CDR1 MNHEY and CDR2 SVGAGI. CDR3 in DNA: TGTGCCAGCAGTTACGGGGCTGGCCATGGCTACACCTTC. Translating it yields CASSYGAGHGYTF.

The gene calls are TRBV10-3 and TRBJ2-3, with 13 bases lining up with TRBD2. The CDR3 is made up of 16 amino acids. Unmatched junction bases numbered 6, after V lost 4 bases and J lost 5 bases. The germline CDR1 and CDR2 sequences are ENHRY and SYGVKD. The CDR3 DNA sequence: TGTGCCATCAGTGTTGGGACTAGCGGGAACGGAGATACGCAGTATTTT. It is translated as CAISVGTSGNGDTQYF.

V gene TRBV2 combines with J gene TRBJ1-2; D perhaps matches TRBD1 (5 bases). CDR1 SNHLY and CDR2 FYNNEI come from the germline V gene. The germline V and J ends were trimmed by 3 bases and 8 bases, with 16 bases remaining between them. This CDR3 is 14 amino acids long. The CDR3 region has the DNA TGTGCCAGCAGTGACGGGCAGGGCCCTTTCGGCTACACCTTC. Its protein is CASSDGQGPFGYTF.

The chain joins TRBV5-4 to TRBJ1-2; 7 bases are shared with TRBD1. The V segment lost 1 base and the J segment 4 bases; nucleotides outside the gene matches: 1. Germline CDR1 SGHNT, CDR2 YYREEE (reference sequence). The CDR3 contains 13 residues. CDR3 sequence: CASSLPGGYGYTF. The CDR3, as DNA: TGTGCCAGCAGCTTGCCAGGGGGCTATGGCTACACCTTC. Full variable domain (missing parts from reference TRBV5-4 and TRBJ1-2): ETGVTQSPTHLIKTRGQQVTLRCSSQSGHNTVSWYQQALGQGPQFIFQYYREEENGRGNFPPRFSGLQFPNYSSELNVNALELDDSALYLCASSLPGGYGYTFGSGTRLTVV.

The genes are TRBV2 and TRBJ2-3, with 8 positions matching TRBD2. This CDR3 has 13 residues. Germline V gene sequence: CDR1 SNHLY, CDR2 FYNNEI. Germline trimming cut 9 bases from V and 2 bases from J; bases unmatched to any gene: 4. Here the CDR3 reads CARLAEPTDTQYF. In DNA, the CDR3 is TGTGCCAGACTAGCGGAACCCACAGATACGCAGTATTTT.

The genes are TRBV2 and TRBJ1-1; D unclear. CDR3 length: 16 amino acids. V was pared by 1 base and J by 6 bases, with 18 bases between. CDR1 and CDR2 from the germline V gene are SNHLY and FYNNEI. In nucleotides, the CDR3 is TGTGCCAGCAGTGAAGGGCTTACCTCAGAAGAGGCTGAAGCTTTCTTT. Protein sequence: CASSEGLTSEEAEAFF.

CDR3 region: CASSPLGDGYTF. The CDR3 coding sequence is TGTGCCAGCTCACCACTCGGGGATGGCTACACCTTC. This chain uses TRBV18 with TRBJ1-2; D gene ambiguous. The CDR3 length is 12 residues. The germline gives CDR1 KGHSH, CDR2 LQKENI. V shed 1 base and J shed 6 bases, with 6 bases lying between them. Filled out from reference TRBV18 and TRBJ1-2, the complete variable domain reads NAGVMQNPRHLVRRRGQEARLRCSPMKGHSHVYWYRQLPEEGLKFMVYLQKENIIDESGMPKERFSAEFPKEGPSILRIQQVVRGDSAAYFCASSPLGDGYTFGSGTRLTVV.

The chain uses TRBV3-1 (or the pseudogene TRBV3-2) and TRBJ1-2, with D maybe TRBD1 (5 bases). Deletions cut 8 bases from V and 3 bases from J, with 13 bases between. This CDR3 comprises 13 residues. Germline V gene sequence: CDR1 LGHDT, CDR2 YNNKEL (reference sequence). CDR3 loop: CASGGVQDYGYTF. The DNA of the CDR3 is TGTGCCAGCGGGGGGGTGCAGGACTATGGCTACACCTTC.

The chain links TRBV7-2 to TRBJ2-7, with 8 bases lining up with TRBD1. CDR3 length: 15 residues. The germline V gene has CDR1 SGHTA and CDR2 FQGNSA. V trimming: 5 bases; J trimming: 5 bases; junction bases outside the gene matches: 11. Here the CDR3 DNA reads TGTGCCAGCAGCCCCACGGACAGGGTTTTTAACGAGCAGTACTTC. Translating gives CASSPTDRVFNEQYF. The whole variable domain, filled in from reference TRBV7-2 and TRBJ2-7, reads GAGVSQSPSNKVTEKGKDVELRCDPISGHTALYWYRQSLGQGLEFLIYFQGNSAPDKSGLPSDRFSAERTGGSVSTLTIQRTQQEDSAVYLCASSPTDRVFNEQYFGPGTRLTVT.

This rearrangement joins TRBV27 to TRBJ2-7; the D gene is possibly TRBD2 (6 bases). CDR1 and CDR2 from the germline V gene are MNHEY and SMNVEV (reference sequence). Trimming left V 0 bases short and J 5 bases short, with 14 bases between. The CDR3 has 15 residues. This CDR3 reads CASSLSFQGGHEQYF. CDR3 bases: TGTGCCAGCAGTTTATCGTTCCAGGGAGGCCACGAGCAGTACTTC.

This chain connects TRBV10-2 to TRBJ1-6; D unclear. The CDR3 runs 13 residues. Germline V gene lookup returns CDR1 WSHSY and CDR2 SAAADI. The V end was cut by 4 bases, the J end by 2 bases, with 3 bases between. The CDR3 spells CASSATYNSPLHF. The CDR3 nucleotides read TGCGCCAGCAGTGCAACCTATAATTCACCCCTCCACTTT.

This chain links TRBV7-6 with TRBJ2-7, with 13 bases aligning to TRBD2. Germline V gene sequence: CDR1 SGHVS, CDR2 FNYEAQ. V gave up 2 bases and J gave up 3 bases; unmatched junction bases: 13. This CDR3 is built from 19 residues. CDR3 residues: CASSLRGTSGNSGVYEQYF. The CDR3 region has the DNA TGTGCCAGCAGCTTACGGGGGACTAGCGGGAACAGCGGGGTCTACGAGCAGTACTTC.

The chain carries TRBV11-2 and TRBJ2-1; D gene uncertain. Germline V gene lookup returns CDR1 SGHAT and CDR2 FQNNGV. The CDR3 loop spans 14 amino acids. The V gene lost 4 bases and the J gene lost 6 bases, with 13 bases spanning the gap. For the CDR3, the DNA is TGTGCCAGCAGCTCGAGAGGCCCCTTCAATGAGCAGTTCTTC. Its protein is CASSSRGPFNEQFF.

This rearrangement joins TRBV6-5 to TRBJ1-1; 8 bases line up with TRBD1. This CDR3 comprises 11 residues. Unmatched junction bases numbered 3, after V lost 9 bases and J lost 6 bases. CDR1 and CDR2 (germline): MNHEY, SVGAGI. The CDR3 here is CASRTGSEAFF. The DNA of the CDR3 is TGTGCCAGTAGGACAGGGTCTGAAGCTTTCTTT.

The V and J genes are TRBV3-1 (or the pseudogene TRBV3-2) and TRBJ1-3; possibly TRBD1 for D (5 bases). The V gene lost 5 bases and the J gene lost 2 bases, with 19 bases spanning the gap. Germline CDR1 and CDR2: LGHDT and YNNKEL (reference sequence). The length of the CDR3 is 17 residues. The CDR3 DNA is TGTGCCAGCAGCTCTCGGGGGGGTGGCCTCCCTGGAAACACCATATATTTT. Translated: CASSSRGGGLPGNTIYF.

This clone appeared a single time. This chain connects TRBV18 to TRBJ1-6; a possible D gene is TRBD1 (5 bases). Trimming stripped 3 bases from V and 8 bases from J, with 11 bases between. CDR1 is KGHSH and CDR2 is LQKENI in the germline V gene. CDR3 length equals 14 residues. The CDR3 nucleotides read TGTGCCAGCTCACCGCCGGTCAGGGATTCACCCCTCCACTTT. Amino acid sequence: CASSPPVRDSPLHF.

The gene calls are TRBV5-6 and TRBJ2-3; unclear D gene. Trimming shortened V by 2 bases and J by 5 bases, and 3 bases separated the two germline ends. CDR3 length equals 11 residues. Germline V CDR1 and CDR2: SGHDT, YYEEEE. The CDR3, as DNA: TGTGCCAGCAGCTTTCGAGATACGCAGTATTTT. Translated, it gives CASSFRDTQYF. The full variable domain, with the rest looked up from reference TRBV5-6 and TRBJ2-3, is DAGVTQSPTHLIKTRGQQVTLRCSPKSGHDTVSWYQQALGQGPQFIFQYYEEEERQRGNFPDRFSGHQFPNYSSELNVNALLLGDSALYLCASSFRDTQYFGPGTRLTVL.

J is TRBJ2-1 and V is TRBV7-8, with 15 bases identical to TRBD2. Germline values: CDR1 SGHVS, CDR2 FQNEAQ. J lost 8 bases, V lost 5 bases, and 4 bases had no gene match. The length of the CDR3 is 15 residues. The DNA for the CDR3 is TGTGCCAGCAGCCCTGGACTAGCGGGAGGGCATGAGCAGTTCTTC. Translating it yields CASSPGLAGGHEQFF.

This clone appeared a single time. The chain is built from TRBV6-2 or TRBV6-3 and TRBJ1-2; D gene unclear. Per the germline V gene, CDR1 is MNHEY and CDR2 is SVGEGT. The ends were cut back, 2 bases at V and 5 bases at J, with 6 bases in the middle. The CDR3 contains 12 residues. The CDR3 coding sequence is TGTGCCAGCAGTTACATGGAGTATGGCTACACCTTC. This encodes CASSYMEYGYTF.

The chain uses TRBV7-8 and TRBJ1-1; D possibly corresponds to TRBD1 (5 bases). V lost 1 base and J lost 4, with 13 bases in between. Germline lookup yields CDR1 SGHVS and CDR2 FQNEAQ. The CDR3 runs 15 residues. The CDR3 DNA reads as TGTGCCAGCAGCTTAGGGGGCCAATCGGGCACTGAAGCTTTCTTT. Protein: CASSLGGQSGTEAFF.